This T cell receptor (beta chain) comes out of a study of T cells in Graves' hyperthyroidism and ophthalmopathy (dated by TCRdb to 2018 to 2020). About the full investigation: A discovery cohort of around 98 patients, approximately 44 with Graves' ophthalmopathy and 57 with stable Graves' hyperthyroidism, was used to find distinguishing TCR V-J signatures. Prospective prediction of ophthalmopathy was tested in an independent validation cohort consisting of 18 to 20 hyperthyroidism patients and some 16 patients who later progressed to ophthalmopathy. For training and testing, the 80 to 100 patients in the discovery cohort were randomly divided in a 7:3 ratio. The study also compared thyroid tissue and blood T-cell repertoires from about six Graves' hyperthyroidism patients. Following sampling, methimazole starting at 30 mg daily was given to hyperthyroidism patients, and high-dose intravenous methylprednisolone was given to ophthalmopathy patients. The paper describes TCR Vbeta CDR3 sequencing of 140 or so peripheral blood samples, made up of roughly 40 ophthalmopathy patients, around 73 hyperthyroidism patients and some 17 progressor patients. Results and caveats for the whole study, not just this receptor: In validation, the model predicted progression to ophthalmopathy with around 71% sensitivity and over 72% specificity, a median of around six months before onset. No statistical method was used to fix the sample size in advance, and group allocation was not hidden from the investigators. A model built on a 13 V-J signature distinguished ophthalmopathy from stable hyperthyroidism, reaching over 85% sensitivity and under 84% specificity in cross-validation and 80%/75% in testing. Most expanded thyroid clonotypes (frequency above 0.001) were also found in blood, which suggests that blood repertoires may mirror thyroid immune responses.

The TCR beta CDR3 regions were amplified from RNA transcripts. A first-round RT-PCR of the TCR CDR3 used the HTBI primer set with the Qiagen OneStep RT-PCR kit. A second multiplex PCR round built the libraries, followed by size selection and purification. Libraries were sequenced paired-end with 100 bp reads on an Illumina HiSeq2000. Turning to the authors' computational methods: Raw data were processed with SOAPnuke, discarding reads with adapters, uncalled bases, mean Phred below 15, or no exact constant-primer or identifier match. High-quality paired reads were merged with COPE v1.2.5, and unique nucleotide sequences were defined as clonotypes. MiTCR v1.1 was used to align clonotypes to the IMGT TRBV, TRBD and TRBJ reference segments. Only V-J combinations with frequency above 0.0001, covering 99% to 99.2% of repertoires, were analysed. The TCS score was defined as F50 (clonal expansion) divided by E x V (chaos), with BLOSUM62-based TCRdist calculated between CDR3 peptides within each V-J. Welch's t-statistics and random forest reduced just over 500 V-J features to 10 to 15, which were used in a naive Bayes classifier (R e1071). The similarity between thyroid and blood repertoires was quantified using the Morisita-Horn index. Starting from the raw public reads, TCRdb applied fastp trimming at Q25, assembled clones with MiXCR and retained in-frame beta chains. Every distinct CDR3 protein forms one entry, paired with its most common genes and DNA. These V and J calls are TCRdb output, not the study's own analysis. The table for this sample lists hundreds of thousands of distinct CDR3 sequences; 45% of them were counted only once. Clones ranked in the top ten supply less than 8.5% of the sample.

From cysteine to phenylalanine, the CDR3 is 13 amino acids long. Only the CDR3 portion is preserved as DNA: 39 bases, with reading frame beginning at the first base. Relative to germline, V is 3 bases shorter and J is 0 bases shorter, with 6 bases between their ends. As encoded in the germline V gene (reference sequence), CDR1 is LNHNV while CDR2 is YYDKDF. Any patient with an uncontrolled infection, another autoimmune disease, pregnancy or lactation was excluded. Diagnoses were based on clinical symptoms, serum thyroxine and TRAb, thyroid ultrasound and orbital computed tomography. Total RNA was extracted with Trizol reagent, and quality was checked on an Agilent 2100 Bioanalyzer. There are many counts of this clonotype. It has no known antigen specificity. Base-call qualities are not available, and no considerably larger clone is one nucleotide away.

The source of this sequence is an adult man with Graves' disease, either hyperthyroidism or ophthalmopathy (not recorded which). The sequence links TRBV15 to TRBJ2-7, with TRBD2 perhaps the D gene, on 5 matching bases. Material: peripheral blood or thyroid tissue (not recorded which). The DNA sequence is TGTGCCACCAGCAGCGGGATCTCCTACGAGCAGTACTTC. This translates into CATSSGISYEQYF.